This T cell receptor (beta chain) was sequenced for a study of blood T cell repertoires in COVID-19. At the level of the study: Italy, Spain and the United States were the sources of the convalescent and acute COVID-19 samples.

The length of the CDR3 is 12 residues. The germline V gene encodes CDR1 WSHSY and CDR2 SAAADI. Between the trimmed V and J ends, which lost 3 bases and 6 bases, there was a span of 6 bases. Sequencing was performed with immunoSEQ multiplex PCR; in TCRdb, only in-frame clones are kept and a portion is missing. The data show over 140,000 clones, with about 86% seen just once and 3% to 4.5% held by the top ten. The chain is built from TRBV10-2 and TRBJ1-5, with D unresolved. This sequence originates from a woman aged 55-69 years with acute or convalescent COVID-19. The sample was peripheral blood. The CDR3 DNA reads TGCGCCAGCAGTGATCCAATTCAGCCCCAGCATTTT. The encoded protein is CASSDPIQPQHF.